These 19 T cell receptor beta chains were all obtained from the same sample, sequenced in a study of CD8 T cells in ankylosing spondylitis. Study observations and caveats: Several highly homologous variants made up a TCR beta motif, and this motif appeared characteristic of ankylosing spondylitis blood.

TCRdb analysed the 5' RACE reads with MiXCR anew, one entry per CDR3 protein. Found here are under 450,000 distinct CDR3 sequences, roughly 15% of them singletons; the top ten hold 0.95% to 1.1%. Antigens for these TCRs are unknown. The sequencing input was blood, either unsorted or a sorted T cell fraction (not recorded which). These receptors were collected from a male donor with ankylosing spondylitis.

The genes are TRBV6-8 and TRBJ2-1; TRBD2 matches at 15 bases. V lost 5 bases and J lost 6; bases outside the gene matches: 14. Germline CDR1 and CDR2: MNHGY and SAAAGT. The CDR3 has 19 residues. The CDR3 bases are TGTGCCAGCAGTCGGACTAGCGGGAGGGCCCGGGGGGTAGGCAATGAGCAGTTCTTC. It is translated as CASSRTSGRARGVGNEQFF.

In this sample, this clonotype turned up many times. The chain employs TRBV5-1 and TRBJ2-1; D gene ambiguous. CDR1 SGHRS and CDR2 YFSETQ come from the germline V gene. The CDR3 loop spans 14 amino acids. With 3 bases removed from V and 7 bases from J, the gap between germline ends came to 14 bases. DNA of the CDR3: TGCGCCAGCAGCTCCGATACGCAAGGTAATGAGCAGTTCTTC. Translating it yields CASSSDTQGNEQFF.

CDR3 nucleotide sequence: TGCAGTGCTAGTAGTCCAGGGGTAGATACGCAGTATTTT. The encoded protein is CSASSPGVDTQYF. The V call is TRBV20-1, the J call TRBJ2-3, with TRBD1 as a possible D gene (6 bases). CDR1 and CDR2 from the germline V gene are DFQATT and SNEGSKA (reference sequence). Trimming shortened V by 3 bases and J by 5 bases, and 12 bases separated the two germline ends. This CDR3 has 13 residues.

This clonotype appeared a single time. The genes are TRBV7-8 and TRBJ2-4; the D is unclear. V lost 2 bases to trimming and J lost 0 bases, with 17 bases between them. This CDR3 has 18 amino acids. Germline lookup yields CDR1 SGHVS and CDR2 FQNEAQ. In DNA form, the CDR3 reads TGTGCCAGCAGCTTAACTGTTCTTAGGGAACTAGCCAAAAACATTCAGTACTTC. It is translated as CASSLTVLRELAKNIQYF.

V gene TRBV20-1 combines with J gene TRBJ2-5; D is uncertain. The CDR3 is 12 residues long. Germline V gene lookup returns CDR1 DFQATT and CDR2 SNEGSKA (reference sequence). Trimming took off 6 bases at V and 1 base at J, with 9 bases between the two ends. CDR3 bases: TGCAGTGCGATTTTGGGCCAAGAGACCCAGTACTTC. Translated, it gives CSAILGQETQYF.

This chain joins TRBV12-3 or TRBV12-4 and TRBJ2-7; TRBD1 aligns across 11 bases. Trimming removed 6 bases from V and 4 bases from J; junction bases left unmatched: 8. The CDR3 sequence is 15 residues long. The CDR3 spells CASSRGQGALYEQYF. CDR3 in DNA: TGTGCCAGCAGCCGAGGACAGGGGGCATTGTACGAGCAGTACTTC.

This clonotype occurred many times. V is TRBV29-1 and J is TRBJ1-1; possibly TRBD1 for D (5 bases). This CDR3 is built from 13 residues. Trimming stripped 5 bases from V and 3 bases from J, with 13 bases between. Germline CDR1 SQVTM, CDR2 ANQGSEA. CDR3 region: CSVRRGGDTEAFF. CDR3 bases: TGCAGCGTTCGACGGGGGGGTGACACTGAAGCTTTCTTT. The whole variable domain, remainder taken from reference TRBV29-1 and TRBJ1-1, is SAVISQKPSRDICQRGTSLTIQCQVDSQVTMMFWYRQQPGQSLTLIATANQGSEATYESGFVIDKFPISRPNLTFSTLTVSNMSPEDSSIYLCSVRRGGDTEAFFGQGTRLTVV.

J is TRBJ1-2 and V is TRBV4-1; weak D call: TRBD1 (6 bases). The CDR3 runs to 17 residues. The V end was cut by 3 bases, the J end by 6 bases, with 23 bases between. CDR1 MGHRA and CDR2 YSYEKL come from the germline V gene. Written as DNA, the CDR3 is TGCGCCAGCAGCCAGACCCCCGCAGTGGGCCAGGGGAATGGCTACACCTTC. Translating gives CASSQTPAVGQGNGYTF.

This clonotype was counted between two and nine times. This chain joins TRBV7-8 and TRBJ1-4, with 9 positions matching TRBD1. This CDR3 spans 16 amino acids. After removal of 6 bases from V and 8 bases from J, the junction contained 13 bases not matched to a gene. Germline V lookup: CDR1 SGHVS, CDR2 FQNEAQ. DNA for the CDR3: TGTGCCAGCAGACCTACAACAGGGGGCGCGAGGGAAAAACTGTTTTTT. The encoded protein is CASRPTTGGAREKLFF. Complete variable domain (other parts from reference TRBV7-8 and TRBJ1-4): GAGVSQSPRYKVAKRGQDVALRCDPISGHVSLFWYQQALGQGPEFLTYFQNEAQLDKSGLPSDRFFAERPEGSVSTLKIQRTQQEDSAVYLCASRPTTGGAREKLFFGSGTQLSVL.

This clonotype came up once. The chain has TRBV11-2 and TRBJ2-3, with D unresolved. V was pared by 7 bases and J by 6 bases, with 8 bases between. The CDR3 covers 11 residues. Germline CDR1 reads SGHAT; CDR2 reads FQNNGV. CDR3 bases: TGTGCCAGCACCACGCACGATACGCAGTATTTT. The encoded protein is CASTTHDTQYF.

CDR3 DNA sequence: TGTGCCAGCAGCTTGGGGGAAAAGGGCCCGTATTTT. Translated: CASSLGEKGPYF. The chain joins TRBV11-2 to TRBJ2-3; either TRBD1 or TRBD2 may supply D (5 bases each). Germline-derived CDR1 and CDR2 are SGHAT and FQNNGV. This CDR3 comprises 12 residues. Trimming shortened V by 3 bases and J by 14 bases, and 15 bases separated the two germline ends.

This clonotype was detected only a few times. V usage is TRBV20-1 and J usage is TRBJ2-7; D perhaps matches TRBD2 (6 bases). The V gene's germline CDR1 is DFQATT and CDR2 SNEGSKA (reference sequence). Deletions cut 0 bases from V and 0 bases from J, with 12 bases between. The CDR3 covers 15 residues. The CDR3 DNA reads as TGCAGTGCTAGAGATGGCTTAGCGGCCTCCTACGAGCAGTACTTC. This codes for CSARDGLAASYEQYF.

V is TRBV9 and J is TRBJ2-1; 9 bases match TRBD1. The CDR3 covers 20 residues. V was pared by 0 bases and J by 0 bases, with 13 bases of the junction left unmatched. Per the germline V gene, CDR1 is SGDLS and CDR2 is YYNGEE. CDR3 sequence: CASSVAAVWVQGASYNEQFF. For the CDR3, the DNA is TGTGCCAGCAGCGTAGCTGCGGTGTGGGTACAGGGGGCCTCCTACAATGAGCAGTTCTTC.

The chain uses TRBV6-1 and TRBJ2-7, with TRBD1 as a possible D gene (6 bases). Germline loops: CDR1 MNHNS, CDR2 SASEGT. Trimming took off 5 bases at V and 5 bases at J, with 22 bases between the two ends. The CDR3 totals 16 residues. This CDR3 reads CASSRQGTPLMDEQYF. In DNA, the CDR3 is TGTGCCAGCAGTCGTCAAGGGACACCACTTATGGACGAGCAGTACTTC.

The CDR3 nucleotides read TGTGCCAGCAGTCAAGAATACAATCAGCCCCAGCATTTT. Amino acid sequence: CASSQEYNQPQHF. J is TRBJ1-5 and V is TRBV12-3 or TRBV12-4, with no clear D. The CDR3 has 13 amino acids. V was shortened by 5 bases and J by 3 bases, with 8 bases between the two germline ends.

This clonotype was detected a few times. The CDR3 loop reads CASSFSGVPDTQYF. The CDR3 nucleotides read TGTGCCAGCAGTTTTTCGGGAGTGCCAGATACGCAGTATTTT. The rearrangement uses TRBV28 and TRBJ2-3; D might be TRBD2 (6 bases). The germline CDR1 and CDR2 sequences are MDHEN and SYDVKM. The CDR3 spans 14 residues. Trimming cost V 3 bases and J 4 bases, with 11 bases left between them.

The chain combines TRBV28 with TRBJ2-7, with D maybe TRBD1 (5 bases). Trimming removed 1 base from V and 0 bases from J, with 7 bases in between. The CDR3 has 14 amino acids. CDR1 and CDR2 (germline): MDHEN, SYDVKM. CDR3 in DNA: TGTGCCAGCAGTTTATTCCAGGGCTCCTACGAGCAGTACTTC. Translating gives CASSLFQGSYEQYF.

The chain couples TRBV5-6 to TRBJ1-1; D unresolved. The V end lost 2 bases, the J end lost 0 bases, and 8 bases lay between the germline ends. The CDR3 has 14 amino acids. Looked up from germline, CDR1 is SGHDT and CDR2 is YYEEEE. Written as DNA, the CDR3 is TGTGCCAGCAGCTTTCGGGCACTGAACACTGAAGCTTTCTTT. Translated, it gives CASSFRALNTEAFF.

Here the CDR3 reads CASSEAGGRTDTQYF. The CDR3 region has the DNA TGCGCCAGCAGTGAAGCGGGGGGACGCACAGATACGCAGTATTTT. The chain joins TRBV10-2 to TRBJ2-3; 9 bases are a match to TRBD2. V lost 3 bases and J lost 1; bases outside the gene matches: 2. The CDR3 has 15 residues. CDR1 WSHSY and CDR2 SAAADI come from the germline V gene.